The TCR beta chain under discussion was sequenced for a study of control samples from healthy donors and cancer patients. The germline CDR1 and CDR2 sequences are MGHDK and SYGVNS. Deletions cut 3 bases from V and 0 bases from J, with 6 bases between. The CDR3 is 14 residues long. Method: immunoSEQ multiplex PCR; TCRdb's copy keeps in-frame clones and lacks some. The data hold roughly 150,000 clones, with 92% observed a single time. The specimen sequenced was blood. The chain has TRBV25-1 and TRBJ1-3, with no clear D. The sequence was collected from a woman under 40 in good health. The CDR3 reads CASSDQNSGNTIYF. The CDR3 coding sequence is TGTGCCAGCAGTGATCAGAACTCTGGAAACACCATATATTTT.